This passage covers 18 T cell receptor beta chains from one sample sequenced in a study of tumor and adjacent non-tumor tissue in lung cancer. A modified ARM-PCR protocol with three rounds of nested PCR amplified TCRbeta. One entry per CDR3 protein, called by TCRdb with MiXCR from the multiplex PCR reads. The table records 200,000 to 250,000 distinct CDR3 sequences, about two thirds of them present only once. RNA was extracted from bulk tissue without any cell sorting. The sequencing input was lung tumor tissue. The receptors come from a man aged 60 to 69 with non-small cell lung cancer.

The table lists this clonotype with a few counts. V and J are TRBV6-2 or TRBV6-3 and TRBJ2-5; D unclear. The CDR3 has 14 residues. Germline loops: CDR1 MNHEY, CDR2 SVGEGT. Trimming took 5 bases from V and 7 from J, leaving 17 bases between them. CDR3: CASSGAGTHGTQYF. CDR3 nucleotide sequence: TGTGCCAGCAGTGGCGCCGGAACGCATGGGACCCAGTACTTC.

The chain uses TRBV6-2 or TRBV6-3 and TRBJ2-7; TRBD2 is a possible D gene (5 bases). CDR1 and CDR2 (germline): MNHEY, SVGEGT. The CDR3 consists of 13 residues. V lost 8 bases and J lost 3, with 14 bases in between. The CDR3 spells CASEGAAFYEQYF. The CDR3 DNA reads as TGTGCCAGCGAAGGAGCGGCCTTCTACGAGCAGTACTTC.

With respect to this clonotype: The junction shows a germline mismatch at one end, possibly a read error. This chain uses TRBV6-2 or TRBV6-3 with TRBJ2-7; 7 bases agree with TRBD2. The CDR3 covers 15 residues. The germline V gene has CDR1 MNHEY and CDR2 SVGEGT. The CDR3 sequence is CANSYGTNVSYEQYF. The CDR3 nucleotides are TGTGCCAACAGTTACGGGACTAACGTTTCCTACGAGCAGTACTTC.

CDR3 nucleotide sequence: TGTGCCAGCAGTTTTACTAGCGTCAATGAGCAGTTCTTC. Protein product: CASSFTSVNEQFF. The chain uses TRBV6-5 and TRBJ2-1; 7 bases agree with TRBD2. V lost 4 bases and J lost 6; bases outside the gene matches: 3. The CDR3 is 13 amino acids. CDR1 and CDR2 (germline): MNHEY, SVGAGI.

The rearrangement links TRBV20-1 to TRBJ2-7; TRBD1 might be the D (5 bases). This CDR3 is built from 13 residues. The germline gives CDR1 DFQATT, CDR2 SNEGSKA (reference sequence). V was cut by 6 bases and J by 2 bases, with 14 bases left in between. CDR3 sequence reads: CSAYDSVAYEQYF. As DNA, the CDR3 is TGCAGTGCCTATGACAGCGTTGCCTACGAGCAGTACTTC.

Comments on this clonotype: Germline and junction disagree at one end, which may indicate a read error. The chain carries TRBV11-2 and TRBJ2-6, with a tentative D call TRBD1 (5 bases). This CDR3 spans 14 amino acids. The germline CDR1 and CDR2 sequences are SGHAT and FQNNGV. The CDR3 here is CASRHISGANILTF. DNA of the CDR3: TGTGCCAGTAGACATATCTCTGGGGCCAACATCCTGACTTTC. The full variable domain, completed using reference TRBV11-2 and TRBJ2-6, is EAGVAQSPRYKIIEKRQSVAFWCNPISGHATLYWYQQILGQGPKLLIQFQNNGVVDDSQLPKDRFSAERLKGVDSTLKIQPAKLEDSAVYLCASRHISGANILTFGAGSRLTVL.

As regards this clonotype: The conserved phenylalanine or tryptophan normally closing the CDR3 is absent here, so this likely arose from a read error. The chain recombines TRBV11-2 with TRBJ1-6; D not resolved. The CDR3 runs to 21 residues. Trimming cost V 6 bases and J 4 bases, with 31 bases left between them. Per the germline V gene, CDR1 is SGHAT and CDR2 is FQNNGV. The CDR3 bases are TGTGCCAGCAGATTATTACCCCCCACTAGTTTAGGCGATTCATATAATTCACCCCTCCACTCT. Its protein product is CASRLLPPTSLGDSYNSPLHS.

As to this clonotype: Sequence at one end of the junction differs from germline and may be a read error. This chain links TRBV20-1 with TRBJ2-5; 8 bases fit TRBD1. This CDR3 region has 14 residues. The germline gives CDR1 DFQATT, CDR2 SNEGSKA (reference sequence). This CDR3 reads CSAGDTGGRETQYF. The CDR3 bases are TGCAGTGCTGGAGATACAGGGGGACGAGAGACCCAGTACTTC.

A note on this clonotype: A much larger clone sits a single nucleotide away, making a read error possible. In DNA, the CDR3 is TGTGCCAGCAGTGGACTAGCGGGGAGTTACGAGCAGTACTTC. Its protein is CASSGLAGSYEQYF. The genes are TRBV6-1 and TRBJ2-7, with TRBD2 identical over 11 bases. V trimming: 4 bases; J trimming: 4 bases; junction bases outside the gene matches: 3. The CDR3 is 14 residues long. Germline CDR1 and CDR2: MNHNS and SASEGT.

Concerning this clonotype itself: A read error is likely, as this CDR3 ends without the conserved phenylalanine or tryptophan. This chain connects TRBV29-1 to TRBJ2-7; 8 bases agree with TRBD2. The CDR3 has 13 residues. CDR1 is SQVTM and CDR2 is ANQGSEA in the germline V gene. After removal of 6 bases from V and 6 bases from J, the junction contained 10 bases not matched to a gene. For the CDR3, the DNA is TGCAGCGTAACGGTAGCGGGAACCGGCGAGCAGTACATT. Translated: CSVTVAGTGEQYI.

About this clonotype itself: One junction end does not reproduce the germline sequence, and a read error may be involved. The V gene is TRBV5-5, the J gene TRBJ2-5, with D hard to call. The CDR3 length is 14 residues. Germline V gene sequence: CDR1 SGHKS, CDR2 YYEKEE (reference sequence). The DNA for the CDR3 is TGTGCTAGCAGCTTGGCAAGCCTCCAAGAGATCCAGTACTTC. Its protein is CASSLASLQEIQYF.

About this clonotype: This may come from a read error, since a much larger clone is one base off. The rearrangement uses TRBV20-1 and TRBJ1-6, with TRBD1 matching over 10 bases. Germline CDR1 and CDR2: DFQATT and SNEGSKA (reference sequence). V shed 7 bases and J 12 bases; nucleotides not matched to a gene: 12. The CDR3 runs 14 residues. The CDR3 DNA follows: TGCAGTGTTCGGGTCGGGACAGGGGACGGACCCCTCCACTTT. It is translated as CSVRVGTGDGPLHF.

There are many counts of this clonotype. The genes are TRBV20-1 and TRBJ2-1; no definite D call. This CDR3 has 14 residues. Trimming pared 1 base from V and 1 base from J, leaving 8 bases between. Germline loops: CDR1 DFQATT, CDR2 SNEGSKA (reference sequence). The DNA for the CDR3 is TGCAGTGCTAGAGCCCAAGCGTCCTACAATGAGCAGTTCTTC. Translated: CSARAQASYNEQFF.

In the case of this clonotype: One end of the junction is discordant with germline, which a read error may explain. The chain couples TRBV11-3 to TRBJ2-1, with D possibly TRBD2 on 6 matching bases. The CDR3 loop spans 16 amino acids. Germline V gene sequence: CDR1 SGHNT, CDR2 YENEEA. The CDR3 loop is CASSLRLGGRCNEQSF. The CDR3 nucleotides are TGTGCCAGCAGCTTACGTCTCGGAGGGAGATGCAATGAGCAGTCCTTC.

A single count supports this clonotype. This sequence may be a read error, since a much larger clone differs from it by one base. The chain is built from TRBV4-3 and TRBJ1-1, with 7 bases fitting TRBD1. CDR1 and CDR2 (germline): LGHNA, YSLEER. This CDR3 spans 14 amino acids. The CDR3 nucleotides read TGCTCCAGCAGCCTGGACGACAGGGACACTGAAGCTTTCTTT. Translated, it gives CSSSLDDRDTEAFF.

The chain carries TRBV4-1 and TRBJ2-1; D is uncertain. The CDR3 has 14 amino acids. From germline, CDR1 is MGHRA and CDR2 YSYEKL. V was clipped by 0 bases and J by 9 bases, with 12 bases between them. The CDR3 sequence: CASSQETSTGEQFF. The CDR3, as DNA: TGCGCCAGCAGCCAAGAAACGAGTACCGGTGAGCAGTTCTTC.

As concerns this clonotype: A much larger clone differs from this one at a single base, so this may be a read error. The V and J genes are TRBV20-1 and TRBJ2-3; D assignment may be TRBD1 or TRBD2 (6 bases each). Trimming cost V 5 bases and J 2 bases, with 11 bases left between them. The CDR3 contains 13 residues. CDR1 DFQATT and CDR2 SNEGSKA come from the germline V gene (reference sequence). The CDR3 sequence: CSAPGANTDTQYF. The CDR3 DNA reads TGCAGTGCTCCGGGGGCAAACACAGATACGCAGTATTTT.

The rearrangement uses TRBV4-1 and TRBJ2-3; D may be TRBD1 or TRBD2 (7 bases each). Between the trimmed V and J ends, which lost 4 bases and 0 bases, there was a span of 20 bases. Per the germline V gene, CDR1 is MGHRA and CDR2 is YSYEKL. This CDR3 is 18 amino acids long. The CDR3, as DNA: TGCGCCAGCAGCCCTGAAAGGGGAGGGACAGTGAGCACAGATACGCAGTATTTT. Its protein product is CASSPERGGTVSTDTQYF.